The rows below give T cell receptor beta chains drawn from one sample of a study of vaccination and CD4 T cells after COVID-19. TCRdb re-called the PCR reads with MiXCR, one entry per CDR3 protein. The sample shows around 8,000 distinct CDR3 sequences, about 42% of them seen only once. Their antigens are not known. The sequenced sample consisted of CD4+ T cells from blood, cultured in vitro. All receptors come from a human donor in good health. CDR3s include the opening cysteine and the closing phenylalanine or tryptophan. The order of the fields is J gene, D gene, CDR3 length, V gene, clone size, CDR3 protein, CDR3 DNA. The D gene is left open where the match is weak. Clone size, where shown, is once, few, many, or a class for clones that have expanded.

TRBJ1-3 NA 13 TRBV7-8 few CASRPSSGNTIYF TGTGCATCACGACCGAGCTCTGGAAACACCATATATTTT
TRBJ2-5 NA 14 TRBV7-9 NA CASSLAASQETQYF TGTGCCAGCAGCTTAGCCGCCAGTCAAGAGACCCAGTACTTC
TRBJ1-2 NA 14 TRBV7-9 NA CASSFPGASNGYTF TGTGCCAGCAGCTTCCCAGGGGCCTCCAACGGCTACACCTTC
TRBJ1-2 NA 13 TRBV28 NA CASSSGDHYGYTF TGTGCCAGCAGTTCTGGAGACCACTATGGCTACACCTTC
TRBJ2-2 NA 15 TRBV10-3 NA CAISDRQFQTGELFF TGTGCCATCAGTGATCGGCAGTTCCAAACCGGGGAGCTGTTTTTT
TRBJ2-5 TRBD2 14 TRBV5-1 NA CASSLAGRSETQYF TGCGCCAGCAGCTTGGCCGGGAGGTCTGAGACCCAGTACTTC
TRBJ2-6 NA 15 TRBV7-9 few CASSTTDSGANVLTF TGTGCCAGCAGCACGACAGACTCTGGGGCCAACGTCCTGACTTTC
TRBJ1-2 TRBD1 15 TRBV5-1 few CASSLAGQGQSGYTF TGCGCCAGCAGCTTGGCCGGACAGGGGCAGAGTGGCTACACCTTC
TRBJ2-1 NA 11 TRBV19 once CALRSYNEQFF TGTGCCCTCAGGTCCTACAATGAGCAGTTCTTC
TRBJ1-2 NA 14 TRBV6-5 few CASSSVGPNYGYTF TGTGCCAGCAGTTCAGTGGGCCCTAACTATGGCTACACCTTC
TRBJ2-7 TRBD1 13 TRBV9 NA CASSVGQGGEQYF TGTGCCAGCAGCGTCGGACAGGGGGGCGAGCAGTACTTC
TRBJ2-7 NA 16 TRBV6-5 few CASSYTLDIRPNEQYF TGTGCCAGCAGTTACACTTTAGACATACGCCCCAACGAGCAGTACTTC
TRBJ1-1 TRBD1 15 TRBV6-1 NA CASSPADRGNTEAFF TGTGCCAGCAGTCCCGCCGACAGGGGAAACACTGAAGCTTTCTTT
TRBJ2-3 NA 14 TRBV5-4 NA CASEPGGFTDTQYF TGTGCCAGTGAACCTGGGGGGTTCACAGATACGCAGTATTTT
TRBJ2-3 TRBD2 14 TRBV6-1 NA CASSQAGPTDTQYF TGTGCCAGCAGTCAAGCGGGGCCCACAGATACGCAGTATTTT
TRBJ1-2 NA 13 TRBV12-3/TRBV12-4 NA CASSFGGHYGYTF TGTGCCAGCAGTTTCGGGGGGCATTATGGCTACACCTTC
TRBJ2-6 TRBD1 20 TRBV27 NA CASTLFWVQGANSGANVLTF TGTGCCAGCACCCTTTTTTGGGTACAGGGGGCTAACTCTGGGGCCAACGTCCTGACTTTC
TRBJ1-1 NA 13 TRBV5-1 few CASSTQTGTEAFF TGCGCCAGCAGCACACAGACGGGGACTGAAGCTTTCTTT
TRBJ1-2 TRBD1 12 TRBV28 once CASSTTGDGYTF TGTGCCAGCAGTACAACAGGGGACGGCTACACCTTC
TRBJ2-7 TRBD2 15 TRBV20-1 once CSARELAGGSHEQYF TGCAGTGCTAGAGAACTAGCGGGAGGATCCCACGAGCAGTACTTC
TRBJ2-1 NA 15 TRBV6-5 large CASSYSTQTYNEQFF TGTGCCAGCAGTTACTCGACCCAGACCTACAATGAGCAGTTCTTC
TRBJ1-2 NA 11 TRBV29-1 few CSVGGVYGYTF TGCAGCGTTGGGGGGGTCTATGGCTACACCTTC
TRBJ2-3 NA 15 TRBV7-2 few CASSLVRVSTDTQYF TGTGCCAGCAGCTTAGTCAGGGTTAGCACAGATACGCAGTATTTT
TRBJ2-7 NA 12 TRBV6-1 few CATGGGLDEQYF TGTGCCACCGGTGGGGGGCTTGACGAGCAGTACTTC
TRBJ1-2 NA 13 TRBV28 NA CASSPPQNYGYTF TGTGCCAGCAGTCCCCCACAAAACTATGGCTACACCTTC
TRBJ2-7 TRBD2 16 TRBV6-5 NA CASSYSVGGSPYEQYF TGTGCCAGCAGTTACTCGGTCGGCGGGAGCCCCTACGAGCAGTACTTC